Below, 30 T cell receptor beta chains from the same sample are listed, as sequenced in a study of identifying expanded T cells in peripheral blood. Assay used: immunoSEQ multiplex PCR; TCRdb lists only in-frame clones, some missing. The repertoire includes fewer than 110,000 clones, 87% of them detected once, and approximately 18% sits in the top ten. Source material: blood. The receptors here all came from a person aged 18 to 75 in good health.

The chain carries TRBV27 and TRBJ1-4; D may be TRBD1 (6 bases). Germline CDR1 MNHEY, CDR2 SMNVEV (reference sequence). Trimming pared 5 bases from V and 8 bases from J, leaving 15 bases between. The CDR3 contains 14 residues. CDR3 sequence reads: CASSRGGVYEKLFF. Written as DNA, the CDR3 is TGTGCCAGCAGTAGGGGGGGGGTATACGAAAAACTGTTTTTT.

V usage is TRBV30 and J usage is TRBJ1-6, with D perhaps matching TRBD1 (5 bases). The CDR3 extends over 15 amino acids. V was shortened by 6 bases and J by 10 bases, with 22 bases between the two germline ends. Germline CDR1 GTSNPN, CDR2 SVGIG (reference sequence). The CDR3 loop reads CACSAIDRKGSPLHF. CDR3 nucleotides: TGTGCCTGTTCGGCTATAGACAGAAAGGGATCACCCCTCCACTTT. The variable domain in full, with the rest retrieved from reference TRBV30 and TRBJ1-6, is SQTIHQWPATLVQPVGSPLSLECTVEGTSNPNLYWYRQAAGRGLQLLFYSVGIGQISSEVPQNLSASRPQDRQFILSSKKLLLSDSGFYLCACSAIDRKGSPLHFGNGTRLTVT.

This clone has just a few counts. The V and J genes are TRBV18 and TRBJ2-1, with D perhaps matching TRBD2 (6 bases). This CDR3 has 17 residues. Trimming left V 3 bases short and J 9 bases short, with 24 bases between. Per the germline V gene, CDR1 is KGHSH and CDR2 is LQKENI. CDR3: CASSPDTSPGVLGEQFF. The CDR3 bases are TGTGCCAGCTCACCCGATACCTCCCCGGGGGTATTGGGTGAGCAGTTCTTC.

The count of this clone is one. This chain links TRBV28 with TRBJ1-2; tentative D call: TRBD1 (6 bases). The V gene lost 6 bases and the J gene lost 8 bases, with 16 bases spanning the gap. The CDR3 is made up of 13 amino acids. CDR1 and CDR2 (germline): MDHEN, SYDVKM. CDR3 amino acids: CASRPTGLGGYTF. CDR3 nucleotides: TGTGCCAGCAGACCCACAGGGTTAGGAGGCTACACCTTC.

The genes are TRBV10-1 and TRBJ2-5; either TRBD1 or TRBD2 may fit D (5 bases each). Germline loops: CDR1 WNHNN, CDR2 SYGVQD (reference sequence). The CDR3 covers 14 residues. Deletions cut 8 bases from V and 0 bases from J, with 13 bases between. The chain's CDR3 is CASQPTGHQETQYF. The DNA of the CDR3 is TGCGCCAGCCAACCTACGGGGCACCAAGAGACCCAGTACTTC.

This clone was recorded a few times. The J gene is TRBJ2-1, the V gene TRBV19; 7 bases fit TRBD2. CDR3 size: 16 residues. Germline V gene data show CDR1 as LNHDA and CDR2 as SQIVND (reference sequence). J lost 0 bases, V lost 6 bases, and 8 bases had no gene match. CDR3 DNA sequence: TGTGCCAGTAGGTTTAGCGGGTTAAGCTCCTACAATGAGCAGTTCTTC. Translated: CASRFSGLSSYNEQFF.

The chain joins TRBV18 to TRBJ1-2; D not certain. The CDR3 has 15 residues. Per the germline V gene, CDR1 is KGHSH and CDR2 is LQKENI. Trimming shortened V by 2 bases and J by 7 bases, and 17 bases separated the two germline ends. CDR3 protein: CASSPTQESAFGYTF. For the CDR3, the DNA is TGTGCCAGCTCACCAACCCAAGAGTCCGCCTTTGGCTACACCTTC.

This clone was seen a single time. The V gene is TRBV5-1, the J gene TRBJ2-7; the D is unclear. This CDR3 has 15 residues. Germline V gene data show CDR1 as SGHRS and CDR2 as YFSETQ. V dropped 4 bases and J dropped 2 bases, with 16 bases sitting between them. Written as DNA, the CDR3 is TGCGCCAGCAGCGGAAAAACGGACGGAGCCTACGAGCAGTACTTC. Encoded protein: CASSGKTDGAYEQYF.

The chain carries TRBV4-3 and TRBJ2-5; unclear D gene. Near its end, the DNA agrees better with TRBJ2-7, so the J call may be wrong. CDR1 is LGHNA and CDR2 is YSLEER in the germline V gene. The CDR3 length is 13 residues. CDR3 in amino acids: CASSHALTYEQYF. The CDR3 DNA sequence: TGCGCCAGCAGCCACGCCTTAACCTACGAGCAGTACTTC.

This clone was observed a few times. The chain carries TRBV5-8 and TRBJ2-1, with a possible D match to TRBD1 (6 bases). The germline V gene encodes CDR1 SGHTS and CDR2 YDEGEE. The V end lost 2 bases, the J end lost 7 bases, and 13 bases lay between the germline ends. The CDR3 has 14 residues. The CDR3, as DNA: TGTGCCAGCAGCTTTAGGCGCAGGGGTAATGAGCAGTTCTTC. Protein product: CASSFRRRGNEQFF.

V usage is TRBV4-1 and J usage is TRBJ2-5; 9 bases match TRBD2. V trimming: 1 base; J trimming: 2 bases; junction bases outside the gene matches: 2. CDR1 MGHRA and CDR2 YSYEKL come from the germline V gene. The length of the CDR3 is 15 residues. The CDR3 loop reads CASSQGLAEQETQYF. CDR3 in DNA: TGCGCCAGCAGCCAAGGACTAGCGGAACAAGAGACCCAGTACTTC.

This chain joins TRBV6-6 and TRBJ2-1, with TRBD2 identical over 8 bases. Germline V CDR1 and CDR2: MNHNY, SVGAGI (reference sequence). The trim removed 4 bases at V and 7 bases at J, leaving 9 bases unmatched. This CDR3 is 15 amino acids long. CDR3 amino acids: CASSFPREGRNEQFF. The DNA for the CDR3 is TGTGCCAGCAGTTTCCCCCGGGAGGGGCGGAATGAGCAGTTCTTC.

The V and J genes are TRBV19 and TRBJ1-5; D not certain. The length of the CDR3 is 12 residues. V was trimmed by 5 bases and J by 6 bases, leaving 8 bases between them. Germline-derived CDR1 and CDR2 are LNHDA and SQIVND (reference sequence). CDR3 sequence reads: CASSWFGQPQHF. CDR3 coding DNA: TGTGCCAGTAGTTGGTTCGGTCAGCCCCAGCATTTT. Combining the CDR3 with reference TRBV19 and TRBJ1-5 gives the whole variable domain DGGITQSPKYLFRKEGQNVTLSCEQNLNHDAMYWYRQDPGQGLRLIYYSQIVNDFQKGDIAEGYSVSREKKESFPLTVTSAQKNPTAFYLCASSWFGQPQHFGDGTRLSIL.

CDR3: CASSLSGQGVTEAFF. The CDR3 bases are TGTGCCAGCAGTTTATCGGGACAGGGAGTAACTGAAGCTTTCTTT. J is TRBJ1-1 and V is TRBV27; 9 bases are a match to TRBD1. V was pared by 0 bases and J by 5 bases, with 4 bases of the junction left unmatched. CDR3 length equals 15 residues. From germline, CDR1 is MNHEY and CDR2 SMNVEV (reference sequence).

The CDR3 DNA follows: TGTGCCAGCAGCCCTAATAGCAATCAGCCCCAGCATTTT. Translated, it gives CASSPNSNQPQHF. The V call is TRBV7-2, the J call TRBJ1-5; D gene uncertain. Germline V lookup: CDR1 SGHTA, CDR2 FQGNSA. Trimming took off 5 bases at V and 0 bases at J, with 5 bases between the two ends. The CDR3 is 13 amino acids.

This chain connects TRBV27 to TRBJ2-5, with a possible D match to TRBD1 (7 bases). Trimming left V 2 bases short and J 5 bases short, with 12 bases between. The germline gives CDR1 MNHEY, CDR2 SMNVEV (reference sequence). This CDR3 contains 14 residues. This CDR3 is CASSLGAGGETQYF. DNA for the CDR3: TGTGCCAGCAGTTTAGGGGCAGGGGGGGAGACCCAGTACTTC.

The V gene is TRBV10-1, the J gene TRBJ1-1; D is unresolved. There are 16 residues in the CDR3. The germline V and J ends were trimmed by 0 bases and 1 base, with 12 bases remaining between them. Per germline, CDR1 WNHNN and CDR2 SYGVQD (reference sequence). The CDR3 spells CASSESRGRENTEAFF. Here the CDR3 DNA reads TGCGCCAGCAGTGAGTCTCGGGGAAGGGAGAACACTGAAGCTTTCTTT.

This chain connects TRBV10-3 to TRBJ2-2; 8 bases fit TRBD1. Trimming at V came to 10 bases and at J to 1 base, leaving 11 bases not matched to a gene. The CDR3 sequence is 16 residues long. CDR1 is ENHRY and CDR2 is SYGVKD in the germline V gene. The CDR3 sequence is CATSGTGSKNTGELFF. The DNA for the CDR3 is TGTGCCACTTCCGGGACAGGTAGTAAGAACACCGGGGAGCTGTTTTTT.

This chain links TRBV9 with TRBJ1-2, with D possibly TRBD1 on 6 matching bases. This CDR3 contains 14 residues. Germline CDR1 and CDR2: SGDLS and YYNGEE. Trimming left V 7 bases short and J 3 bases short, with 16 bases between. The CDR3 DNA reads TGTGCCAGCTCCAGAGGGGGGACGGACTATGGCTACACCTTC. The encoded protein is CASSRGGTDYGYTF.

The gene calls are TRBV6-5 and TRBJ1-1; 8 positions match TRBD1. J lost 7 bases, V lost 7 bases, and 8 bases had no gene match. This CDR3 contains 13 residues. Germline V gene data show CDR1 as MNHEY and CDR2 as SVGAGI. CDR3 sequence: CASKGTGAYEAFF. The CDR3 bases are TGTGCCAGCAAGGGGACAGGAGCCTATGAAGCTTTCTTT.

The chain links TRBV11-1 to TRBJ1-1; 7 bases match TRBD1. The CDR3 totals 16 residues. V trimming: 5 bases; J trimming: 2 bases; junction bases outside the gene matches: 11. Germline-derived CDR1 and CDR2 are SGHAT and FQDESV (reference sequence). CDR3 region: CASSLPETGRNTEAFF. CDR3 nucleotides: TGTGCCAGCAGCCTACCTGAGACAGGGAGAAACACTGAAGCTTTCTTT.

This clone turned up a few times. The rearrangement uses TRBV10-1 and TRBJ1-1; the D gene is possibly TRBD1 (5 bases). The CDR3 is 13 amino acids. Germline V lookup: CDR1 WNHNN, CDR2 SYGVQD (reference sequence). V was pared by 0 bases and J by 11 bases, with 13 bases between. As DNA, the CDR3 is TGCGCCAGCAGTGAGTCGCCAGGGACCACGGCTTTCTTT. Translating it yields CASSESPGTTAFF.

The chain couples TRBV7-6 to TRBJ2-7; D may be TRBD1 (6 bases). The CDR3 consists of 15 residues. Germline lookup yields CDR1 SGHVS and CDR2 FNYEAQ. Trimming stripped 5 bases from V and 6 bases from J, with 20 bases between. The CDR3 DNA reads TGTGCCAGCAGCCCTCTAATTGTACAGGGAAGCGAGCAGTACTTC. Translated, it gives CASSPLIVQGSEQYF.

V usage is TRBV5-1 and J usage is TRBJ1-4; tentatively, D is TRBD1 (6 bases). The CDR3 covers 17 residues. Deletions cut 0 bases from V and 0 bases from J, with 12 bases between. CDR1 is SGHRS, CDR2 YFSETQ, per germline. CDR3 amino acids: CASSLAHGGATNEKLFF. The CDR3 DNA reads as TGCGCCAGCAGCTTGGCCCACGGGGGCGCAACTAATGAAAAACTGTTTTTT. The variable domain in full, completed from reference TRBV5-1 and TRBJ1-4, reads KAGVTQTPRYLIKTRGQQVTLSCSPISGHRSVSWYQQTPGQGLQFLFEYFSETQRNKGNFPGRFSGRQFSNSRSEMNVSTLELGDSALYLCASSLAHGGATNEKLFFGSGTQLSVL.

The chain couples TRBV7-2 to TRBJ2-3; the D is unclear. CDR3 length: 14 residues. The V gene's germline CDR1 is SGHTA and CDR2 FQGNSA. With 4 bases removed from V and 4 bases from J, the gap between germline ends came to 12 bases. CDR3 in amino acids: CASSSPSSPDTQYF. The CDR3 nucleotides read TGTGCCAGCAGCTCCCCTAGTTCGCCAGATACGCAGTATTTT. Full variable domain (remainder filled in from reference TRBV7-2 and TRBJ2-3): GAGVSQSPSNKVTEKGKDVELRCDPISGHTALYWYRQSLGQGLEFLIYFQGNSAPDKSGLPSDRFSAERTGGSVSTLTIQRTQQEDSAVYLCASSSPSSPDTQYFGPGTRLTVL.

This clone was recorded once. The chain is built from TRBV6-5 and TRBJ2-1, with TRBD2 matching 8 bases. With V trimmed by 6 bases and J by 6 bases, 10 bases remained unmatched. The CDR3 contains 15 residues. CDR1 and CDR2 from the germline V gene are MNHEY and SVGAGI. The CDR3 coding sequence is TGTGCCAGCAGCTTAGCCCCCAGCGGGAGCAATGAGCAGTTCTTC. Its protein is CASSLAPSGSNEQFF.

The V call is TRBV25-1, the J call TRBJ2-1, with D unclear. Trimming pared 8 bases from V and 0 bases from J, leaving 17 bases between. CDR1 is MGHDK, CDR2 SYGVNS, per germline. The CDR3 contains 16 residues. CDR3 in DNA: TGTGCCAGCGGAGAAGGGCAGGCTAGCTCCTACAATGAGCAGTTCTTC. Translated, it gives CASGEGQASSYNEQFF.

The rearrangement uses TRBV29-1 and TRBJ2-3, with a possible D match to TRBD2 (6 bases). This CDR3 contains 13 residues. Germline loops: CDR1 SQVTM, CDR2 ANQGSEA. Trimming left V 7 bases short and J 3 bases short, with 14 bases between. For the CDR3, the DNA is TGCAGCGCCGAGACCGGGGGAACAGATACGCAGTATTTT. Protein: CSAETGGTDTQYF.

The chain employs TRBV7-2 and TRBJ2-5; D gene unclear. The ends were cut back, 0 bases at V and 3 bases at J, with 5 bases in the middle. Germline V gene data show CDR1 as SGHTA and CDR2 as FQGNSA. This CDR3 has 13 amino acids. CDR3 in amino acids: CASSLAPKETQYF. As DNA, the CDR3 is TGTGCCAGCAGCTTAGCACCAAAAGAGACCCAGTACTTC.

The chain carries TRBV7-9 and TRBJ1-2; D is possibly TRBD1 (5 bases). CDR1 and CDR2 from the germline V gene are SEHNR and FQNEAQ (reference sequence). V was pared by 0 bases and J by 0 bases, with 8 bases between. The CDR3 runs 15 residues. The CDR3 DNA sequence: TGTGCCAGCAGCTTAGCCGACAGAGCTAACTATGGCTACACCTTC. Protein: CASSLADRANYGYTF.